This entry lists 3 T cell receptor beta chains sequenced from one sample in a study of cytomegalovirus exposure and HLA in healthy donors. It was with 60 Vbeta and 13 Jbeta primers that the PCR ran. Sequencing was performed with immunoSEQ multiplex PCR; in TCRdb, only in-frame clones are kept and a portion is missing. This table has 210,000 or so clones, around 73% appearing once. Material: PBMCs. These receptors were obtained from a young woman in good health and CMV-seropositive.

The rearrangement joins TRBV11-2 to TRBJ2-7; 9 bases match TRBD2. Unmatched junction bases numbered 7, after V lost 6 bases and J lost 4 bases. The CDR3 extends over 14 amino acids. Germline CDR1 reads SGHAT; CDR2 reads FQNNGV. CDR3 sequence reads: CASRILAGKYEQYF. The DNA for the CDR3 is TGTGCCAGCAGAATACTAGCGGGCAAATACGAGCAGTACTTC.

In DNA form, the CDR3 reads TGTGCCAGCAGCTTTTCCCCCCCAAGCGGGGGTGAGACCCAGTACTTC. Translating gives CASSFSPPSGGETQYF. The J gene is TRBJ2-5, the V gene TRBV7-2, with 8 bases matching TRBD2. CDR3 length: 16 residues. The V gene's germline CDR1 is SGHTA and CDR2 FQGNSA. Trimming at V came to 3 bases and at J to 5 bases, leaving 11 bases not matched to a gene. Full variable domain (outside the CDR3, taken from reference TRBV7-2 and TRBJ2-5): GAGVSQSPSNKVTEKGKDVELRCDPISGHTALYWYRQSLGQGLEFLIYFQGNSAPDKSGLPSDRFSAERTGGSVSTLTIQRTQQEDSAVYLCASSFSPPSGGETQYFGPGTRLLVL.

V is TRBV7-8 and J is TRBJ1-4, with D unresolved. There are 15 residues in the CDR3. CDR1 is SGHVS and CDR2 is FQNEAQ in the germline V gene. V was shortened by 1 base and J by 7 bases, with 13 bases between the two germline ends. This CDR3 is CASSLGDGVGEKLFF. As DNA, the CDR3 is TGTGCCAGCAGCTTAGGAGACGGGGTGGGTGAAAAACTGTTTTTT.